What follows describes a single T cell receptor (beta chain). The data are from a study of shared clonotypes between healthy human individuals. The genomic DNA of each subset was split evenly across several immunoSEQ plates. Method: immunoSEQ multiplex PCR; TCRdb's copy keeps in-frame clones and lacks some. The sample yields under 1,900,000 clones, 98% seen once. Germline CDR1 is PRHDT and CDR2 is FYEKMQ (reference sequence). This CDR3 has 20 residues. V lost 1 base to trimming and J lost 0 bases; unmatched junction nucleotides: 15. The receptor's source is a man younger than 40 in good health. Material for sequencing was naive CD4+ T cells sorted from blood. Subset described: CD45RA+ positively selected. The rearrangement joins TRBV13 to TRBJ2-3, with TRBD2 matching 8 bases. CDR3 loop: CASSLAQPRTGGRSTDTQYF. CDR3 nucleotide sequence: TGTGCCAGCAGCTTAGCCCAGCCTCGAACGGGAGGGAGGAGCACAGATACGCAGTATTTT.